This T cell receptor beta chain was recorded in a study of OX40 agonist ivuxolimab in advanced cancers. Study-wide context: Patients were roughly 81% male with ages roughly 20 to 80, mean roughly 55. A partial response was reached by three patients: one with hepatocellular carcinoma and two with cutaneous melanoma. The study, taken as a whole, reports: Among some nonresponders, normalized T-cell clonal expansion was also low.

The germline gives CDR1 SGHRS, CDR2 YFSETQ. V was clipped by 4 bases and J by 0 bases; unmatched bases: 5. The CDR3 spans 17 residues. On cycle 4 day 1 and cycle 7 day 1, as well as at baseline, blood was sampled. Using immunoSEQ multiplex PCR, the repertoire was profiled, and TCRdb retains in-frame clones only, with some absent. This sample has tens of thousands of clones, with 84% found just once. Details on this clone: Its antigen is not known.

The specimen was CD4+ or CD8+ T cells sorted from blood, collected in a trial of the OX40 agonist ivuxolimab. J is TRBJ2-2 and V is TRBV5-1, with 11 nucleotides matching TRBD1. The clonotype comes from an adult with an advanced solid tumor such as melanoma, head and neck, liver or kidney cancer. Here the CDR3 reads CASSDGTGGTNTGELFF. The CDR3 DNA reads TGCGCCAGCAGCGATGGGACAGGGGGAACGAACACCGGGGAGCTGTTTTTT.